These 9 T cell receptor beta chains share one sample of origin, sequenced in a study of CD8 T cells in Susac syndrome. Random hexamers were used to reverse transcribe an amount of about 0.45 to 1 ug RNA. TCRdb independently ran MiXCR on the immunoSEQ multiplex PCR reads; one entry per CDR3 protein. There are a few hundred thousand distinct CDR3 sequences in the sample; about 93% occur only once, and less than 0.15% lies in the top ten. Material: CD8+ T cells from PBMCs. These receptor sequences come from a human donor with multiple sclerosis.

V usage is TRBV9 and J usage is TRBJ1-2; D gene unclear. The CDR3 is made up of 12 amino acids. V was trimmed by 3 bases and J by 4 bases, leaving 7 bases between them. Germline CDR1 and CDR2: SGDLS and YYNGEE. The CDR3 reads CASSAGGYGYTF. Written as DNA, the CDR3 is TGTGCCAGCAGCGCAGGCGGCTATGGCTACACCTTC.

The chain has TRBV5-6 and TRBJ2-1, with TRBD2 matching over 11 bases. With 4 bases clipped from V and 6 bases from J, the junction kept 6 bases outside the gene matches. Germline CDR1 is SGHDT and CDR2 is YYEEEE. This CDR3 is 15 amino acids long. CDR3 coding DNA: TGTGCCAGCAGCCCTCTAGCGGGAGGATTCAATGAGCAGTTCTTC. It translates to CASSPLAGGFNEQFF.

The chain links TRBV23-1 to TRBJ1-2; the match to TRBD1 covers 7 bases. TRBV23-1 is given ORF status, its function remaining uncertain. Germline trimming cut 2 bases from V and 7 bases from J; bases unmatched to any gene: 16. This CDR3 spans 17 amino acids. The CDR3 protein is CASSQKKVQGGGRGYTF. CDR3 DNA: TGCGCCAGCAGTCAAAAAAAGGTGCAGGGGGGTGGCCGTGGCTACACCTTC.

The chain recombines TRBV13 with TRBJ2-4; 8 bases map to TRBD2. The length of the CDR3 is 17 residues. Germline assignment: CDR1 PRHDT and CDR2 FYEKMQ (reference sequence). V was clipped by 2 bases and J by 6 bases; unmatched bases: 12. The CDR3 DNA sequence: TGTGCCAGCAGCTTAACCCCACGGGCGGGGGGAAGAAACATTCAGTACTTC. Translated, it gives CASSLTPRAGGRNIQYF.

The V and J genes are TRBV7-2 and TRBJ2-6, with a tentative D call TRBD2 (5 bases). V was shortened by 5 bases and J by 4 bases, with 15 bases between the two germline ends. This CDR3 is 16 amino acids long. Germline V CDR1 and CDR2: SGHTA, FQGNSA. The CDR3 spells CASSIPQRLGANVLTF. CDR3 nucleotide sequence: TGTGCCAGCAGCATACCACAGCGGTTGGGGGCCAACGTCCTGACTTTC. The whole variable domain, remainder taken from reference TRBV7-2 and TRBJ2-6, is GAGVSQSPSNKVTEKGKDVELRCDPISGHTALYWYRQSLGQGLEFLIYFQGNSAPDKSGLPSDRFSAERTGGSVSTLTIQRTQQEDSAVYLCASSIPQRLGANVLTFGAGSRLTVL.

The chain is built from TRBV9 and TRBJ1-2; D gene unclear. The CDR3 runs 11 residues. V shed 3 bases and J shed 8 bases, with 8 bases lying between them. Germline assignment: CDR1 SGDLS and CDR2 YYNGEE. The CDR3 loop is CASSDLLGYTF. CDR3 nucleotides: TGTGCCAGCAGCGACTTGTTGGGCTACACCTTC.

The rearrangement uses TRBV12-5 and TRBJ2-4; 7 bases are shared with TRBD2. There are 15 residues in the CDR3. Germline V gene sequence: CDR1 LGHNT, CDR2 FRNRAP. V was pared by 5 bases and J by 4 bases, with 8 bases of the junction left unmatched. Here the CDR3 reads CASGPGGELKNIQYF. The CDR3 DNA is TGTGCTAGTGGTCCTGGGGGGGAGTTAAAAAACATTCAGTACTTC.

This chain links TRBV12-3 or TRBV12-4 with TRBJ2-5; weak D call: TRBD1 (6 bases). V lost 5 bases and J 4 bases, leaving 11 bases between the germline ends. The CDR3 totals 13 residues. The CDR3 reads CASSHRETETQYF. In DNA, the CDR3 is TGTGCCAGCAGTCACAGGGAAACAGAGACCCAGTACTTC.

V gene TRBV25-1 combines with J gene TRBJ1-5; D is unresolved. The V end lost 6 bases, the J end lost 11 bases, and 14 bases lay between the germline ends. From germline, CDR1 is MGHDK and CDR2 SYGVNS. This CDR3 spans 12 amino acids. The CDR3 DNA sequence: TGTGCCAGCAGCGAGTGGACGGGGTCCCAGCATTTT. This sequence encodes CASSEWTGSQHF.